Sequencing of this TCR beta chain was carried out in a study of vaccination and CD4 T cells after COVID-19. Across the whole study: The convalescents included six males and four females, and among them two were Hispanic while seven were Caucasian.

Sequencing of the DNA from cultured CD4+ T cells was carried out with the Oncomine TCR Beta short-read assay. Investigators obtained genomic DNA by extraction from cultured CD4+ T cells. MiXCR was run by TCRdb on the PCR reads, yielding one entry per CDR3 protein. The sample carries about 14,000 distinct CDR3 sequences, around 45% recorded once. Treatment defined: 10-day PBMC culture with coronavirus spike peptide pools or control peptides (ViraFEST assay). Germline-derived CDR1 and CDR2 are SGHTA and FQGNSA. Trimming shortened V by 8 bases and J by 9 bases, and 14 bases separated the two germline ends. The CDR3 has 11 residues. This clonotype was detected a few times. The antigen is not known.

J is TRBJ2-7 and V is TRBV7-2, with D perhaps being TRBD1 or TRBD2 (5 bases each). The sample consisted of CD4+ T cells from blood, cultured in vitro. The receptor comes from a human donor who had recovered from COVID-19. CDR3 residues: CASLIGTTQYF. In DNA form, the CDR3 reads TGTGCCAGCCTCATAGGGACGACGCAGTACTTC. The full variable domain, completed using reference TRBV7-2 and TRBJ2-7, is GAGVSQSPSNKVTEKGKDVELRCDPISGHTALYWYRQSLGQGLEFLIYFQGNSAPDKSGLPSDRFSAERTGGSVSTLTIQRTQQEDSAVYLCASLIGTTQYFGPGTRLTVT.